This is a list of T cell receptor beta chains from one sample in a study of PD-1 blockade in classical Hodgkin lymphoma. Measured with immunoSEQ multiplex PCR; TCRdb has only the in-frame clones, and not every one. This sample has about 12,000 clones, with under 85% found just once. The material was CD4+ T cells from blood, obtained at baseline. These receptors all come from a human donor with classical Hodgkin lymphoma. CDR3s include the opening cysteine and the closing phenylalanine or tryptophan. The order of the fields is V gene, CDR3 protein.

TRBV11-2 | CASSLDPRSTDTQYF
TRBV6-1 | CASSEDLILGGLNPYTDTQYF
TRBV5-5 | CASSLVSGWYTTDTQYF
TRBV29-1 | CSVELGASYEQYF
TRBV9 | CASSVRTGDLGTQYF
TRBV7-9 | CASSSGEGAYEKLFF
TRBV6-1 | CASTVQTSSYEQYF
TRBV7-2 | CASSHSGDRGSYEQYF
TRBV6-5 | CASSYSAGPHNEQFF
TRBV4-2 | CASSQVIGYSYEQYF
TRBV5-6 | CASSLVGTGPQHF
TRBV11-1 | CASSFRASGGRNEQYF
TRBV18 | CASSFDSPNQPQHF
TRBV6-6 | CASSYTRERSPLHF
TRBV18 | CASAQGRVPETQYF
TRBV19 | CASSMNTFSNYGYTF
TRBV7-9 | CASSLLIGANYEQYF
TRBV19 | CASSRRDRGWGGNQPQHF
TRBV6-6 | CASSSPGTGGTEAFF
TRBV4-2 | CASSQEMTSFEQYF
TRBV28 | CASSLLPSTDTQYF
TRBV28 | CASSFGNRADTF
TRBV30 | CAWRGAGNQPQHF
TRBV6-6 | CASRSRPDEQYF
TRBV6-5 | CASRAGGVQETQYF
TRBV5-1 | CASSLARGGPNEKLFF
TRBV7-3 | CASSPTGENYGYTF
TRBV5-4 | CASSYGQGWLQETQYF
TRBV7-9 | CASSSDTGEQYF
TRBV5-4 | CASSLDLRGGRFPDNEQFF
TRBV28 | CASSLTGERNYGYTF
TRBV5-6 | CASSFGDRVSLGQYF
TRBV11-2 | CASRPVLGPYEQYF
TRBV6-1 | CASSETGSYNSPLHF
TRBV19 | CASSTPGTGIGTEAFF
TRBV28 | CASRTGLRGNQPQHF
TRBV6-5 | CASSLGVGFYEQYF
TRBV9 | CASSVATGPNEQFF
TRBV7-2 | CASSLGGRAQETQYF
TRBV6-6 | CASSRHWSKDEQYF
TRBV9 | CASSVGYGTGVSRSSYNEQFF
TRBV27 | CASSIRTANTEAFF
TRBV6-1 | CASGGLAGGELFF
TRBV7-2 | CASSLAGKHTDTQYF
TRBV19 | CASSSGGESQETQYF